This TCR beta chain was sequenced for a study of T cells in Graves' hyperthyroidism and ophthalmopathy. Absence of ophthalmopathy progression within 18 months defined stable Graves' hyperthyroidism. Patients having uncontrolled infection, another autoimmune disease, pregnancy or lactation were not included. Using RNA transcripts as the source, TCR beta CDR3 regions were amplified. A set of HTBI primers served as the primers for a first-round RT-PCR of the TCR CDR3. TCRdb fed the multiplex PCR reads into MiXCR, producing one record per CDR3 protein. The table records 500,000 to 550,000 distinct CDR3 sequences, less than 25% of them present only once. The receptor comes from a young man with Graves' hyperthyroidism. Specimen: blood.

The DNA for the CDR3 is TGCGCCAGCAGCTTGAACAGACGAGTCGAGCAGTACTTC. The encoded protein is CASSLNRRVEQYF. V and J are TRBV5-1 and TRBJ2-7, with no clear D. Germline V lookup: CDR1 SGHRS, CDR2 YFSETQ. Trimming stripped 1 base from V and 6 bases from J, with 11 bases between. The CDR3 covers 13 residues.